The 12 T cell receptor beta chains reported below all come from one sample, sequenced in a study of blood T cell repertoires in COVID-19. The repertoire was sequenced with immunoSEQ multiplex PCR; TCRdb's copy has only in-frame clones and lacks some. This table has 200,000 or so clones, roughly 80% appearing once. Sample: peripheral blood. Receptors were obtained from a man in his sixties with COVID-19, enrolled during active disease.

The chain uses TRBV4-1 and TRBJ2-1; 8 bases are shared with TRBD1. Per the germline V gene, CDR1 is MGHRA and CDR2 is YSYEKL. CDR3 length equals 14 residues. V shed 5 bases, J shed 5 bases, and the junction held 5 bases outside the gene matches. As DNA, the CDR3 is TGCGCCAGCAGCAGGACAGGGACGAACAATGAGCAGTTCTTC. Amino acid sequence: CASSRTGTNNEQFF.

This sequence joins TRBV7-2 and TRBJ2-5, with 7 bases aligning to TRBD1. Germline V lookup: CDR1 SGHTA, CDR2 FQGNSA. With 0 bases clipped from V and 5 bases from J, the junction kept 6 bases outside the gene matches. CDR3 length equals 15 residues. The CDR3 region is CASSLAGQVSETQYF. CDR3 DNA: TGTGCCAGCAGCTTAGCTGGACAGGTCAGCGAGACCCAGTACTTC. The full variable domain, completed using reference TRBV7-2 and TRBJ2-5, is GAGVSQSPSNKVTEKGKDVELRCDPISGHTALYWYRQSLGQGLEFLIYFQGNSAPDKSGLPSDRFSAERTGGSVSTLTIQRTQQEDSAVYLCASSLAGQVSETQYFGPGTRLLVL.

This clone was seen a single time. The rearrangement uses TRBV6-2 or TRBV6-3 and TRBJ2-1; 8 positions agree with TRBD1. The ends lost 1 base at V and 8 bases at J; junction bases unmatched: 4. The germline V gene encodes CDR1 MNHEY and CDR2 SVGEGT. CDR3 length: 14 residues. CDR3 loop: CASSYWTGSDEQFF. CDR3 DNA sequence: TGTGCCAGCAGTTACTGGACAGGGTCCGATGAGCAGTTCTTC.

V usage is TRBV27 and J usage is TRBJ2-4; the D gene is possibly TRBD2 (6 bases). The germline V and J ends were trimmed by 5 bases and 0 bases, with 11 bases remaining between them. Germline lookup yields CDR1 MNHEY and CDR2 SMNVEV (reference sequence). The CDR3 has 15 residues. In nucleotides, the CDR3 is TGTGCCAGCAGTCCCGCGGGACTAGCCAAAAACATTCAGTACTTC. Its translation: CASSPAGLAKNIQYF.

The chain recombines TRBV5-1 with TRBJ1-2; 8 bases align to TRBD1. V lost 4 bases, J lost 7 bases, and 6 bases stayed unmatched. Looked up from germline, CDR1 is SGHRS and CDR2 is YFSETQ. This CDR3 comprises 13 residues. CDR3 sequence: CASSPSGGFGYTF. In DNA, the CDR3 is TGCGCCAGCAGCCCGTCAGGGGGCTTTGGCTACACCTTC.

This clone was seen more than once but under ten times. This chain connects TRBV4-3 to TRBJ1-6; D not certain. This CDR3 comprises 18 residues. Between the trimmed V and J ends, which lost 0 bases and 5 bases, there was a span of 17 bases. Germline V gene data show CDR1 as LGHNA and CDR2 as YSLEER. The CDR3: CASSQENSGLAHNSPLHF. CDR3 coding DNA: TGCGCCAGCAGCCAAGAAAACAGTGGTCTGGCGCATAATTCACCCCTCCACTTT.

Only a few counts were recorded for this clone. The V call is TRBV19, the J call TRBJ1-2, with D maybe TRBD1 (5 bases). V lost 5 bases and J lost 5, with 15 bases in between. This CDR3 has 14 residues. Germline V lookup: CDR1 LNHDA, CDR2 SQIVND (reference sequence). CDR3 loop: CASSRDSLSYGYTF. The CDR3 nucleotides are TGTGCCAGTAGTCGCGACAGCCTGAGTTATGGCTACACCTTC.

The chain has TRBV19 and TRBJ2-7; possibly TRBD2 for D (6 bases). CDR1 and CDR2 from the germline V gene are LNHDA and SQIVND (reference sequence). CDR3 length: 15 residues. V was pared by 6 bases and J by 0 bases, with 15 bases between. CDR3 amino acids: CASSPGGSFSYEQYF. The CDR3 coding sequence is TGTGCCAGTAGCCCCGGAGGGTCGTTCTCCTACGAGCAGTACTTC.

The CDR3 DNA follows: TGTGCCAGCAGTTACTCGAGGGGGCGAATAGACACTGAAGCTTTCTTT. This translates into CASSYSRGRIDTEAFF. The J gene is TRBJ1-1, the V gene TRBV6-2 or TRBV6-3, with TRBD1 matching over 7 bases. The CDR3 has 16 amino acids. Germline loops: CDR1 MNHEY, CDR2 SVGEGT. V shed 0 bases and J 3 bases; nucleotides not matched to a gene: 7.

V is TRBV30 and J is TRBJ2-3, with a tentative D call TRBD2 (5 bases). V lost 4 bases and J 0 bases, leaving 11 bases between the germline ends. Germline CDR1 GTSNPN, CDR2 SVGIG (reference sequence). The CDR3 runs to 14 residues. In nucleotides, the CDR3 is TGTGCCTGGACCCGAGGGTCTAGCACAGATACGCAGTATTTT. Translated: CAWTRGSSTDTQYF.

This chain links TRBV4-2 with TRBJ2-7; 9 bases map to TRBD2. With 0 bases clipped from V and 1 base from J, the junction kept 10 bases outside the gene matches. CDR1 and CDR2 (germline): LGHNA, YNFKEQ. The CDR3 loop spans 18 amino acids. The CDR3 spells CASSQEASGTQASYEQYF. In DNA form, the CDR3 reads TGTGCCAGCAGCCAAGAGGCTAGCGGGACCCAAGCGTCCTACGAGCAGTACTTC.

The chain combines TRBV28 with TRBJ2-6; 8 bases agree with TRBD2. V shed 6 bases, J shed 2 bases, and the junction held 6 bases outside the gene matches. Looked up from germline, CDR1 is MDHEN and CDR2 is SYDVKM. The CDR3 has 16 residues. CDR3 residues: CASSGGGLAGANVLTF. The DNA for the CDR3 is TGTGCCAGCAGCGGGGGGGGGCTGGCTGGGGCCAACGTCCTGACTTTC.